The clone carrying this T cell receptor beta chain has a count of ten or more. The antigen is undetermined. The CDR3 totals 22 residues. Germline V CDR1 and CDR2: SGHNT, YYREEE (reference sequence). Deletions cut 0 bases from V and 7 bases from J, with 37 bases between. The sample belongs to a study of T-cell memory formation after mild COVID-19. Turning to the study itself: Among the donors, TCR clusters were largely specific to each donor.

The study, taken as a whole, reports: Contracting CD4+ clones lay largely in CM and EM, with CD8+ ones residing in EMRA. Among clones contracting day 15 to 85, CD4/CD8 was balanced, whereas later expanders leaned CD4+.

5'RACE primed at constant segments yielded TCR alpha and TCR beta cDNA libraries bearing sample barcodes and UMIs. TCRdb re-called the 5' RACE reads with MiXCR, one entry per CDR3 protein. Of roughly 200,000 distinct CDR3 sequences in the sample, around 18% were seen once. The chain links TRBV5-4 to TRBJ1-1; D is possibly TRBD1 (5 bases). The receptor's source is an adult woman who had mild COVID-19 (a few samples of this study predate the infection). Cell type and time point are not known. The sequenced sample consisted of PBMCs or a T cell subset sorted from them (not recorded which). CDR3 DNA sequence: TGTGCCAGCAGCTTGGAAGAAGTTATGGCGCCGGGGTTGGTAGGGGCCGCAGTTGAAGCTTTCTTT. This sequence encodes CASSLEEVMAPGLVGAAVEAFF.